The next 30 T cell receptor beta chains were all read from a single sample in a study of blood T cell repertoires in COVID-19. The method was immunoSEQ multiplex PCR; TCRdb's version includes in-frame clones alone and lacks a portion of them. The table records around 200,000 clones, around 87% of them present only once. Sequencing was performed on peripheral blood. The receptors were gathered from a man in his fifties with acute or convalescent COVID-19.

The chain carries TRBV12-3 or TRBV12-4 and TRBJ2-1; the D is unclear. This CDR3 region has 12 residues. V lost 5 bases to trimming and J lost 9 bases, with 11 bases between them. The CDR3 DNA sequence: TGTGCCAGCAGTGTCCTAGAATCTGAGCAGTTCTTC. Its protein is CASSVLESEQFF.

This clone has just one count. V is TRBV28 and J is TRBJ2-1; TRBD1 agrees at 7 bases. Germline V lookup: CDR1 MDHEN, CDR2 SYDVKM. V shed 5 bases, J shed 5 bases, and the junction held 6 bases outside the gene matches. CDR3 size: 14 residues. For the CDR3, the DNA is TGTGCCAGCAGTACTTACAGGGGCCACAATGAGCAGTTCTTC. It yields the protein CASSTYRGHNEQFF.

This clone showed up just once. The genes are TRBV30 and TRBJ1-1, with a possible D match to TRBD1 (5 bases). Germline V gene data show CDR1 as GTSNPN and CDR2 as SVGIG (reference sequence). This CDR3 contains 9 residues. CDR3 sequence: CGLGGEAFF. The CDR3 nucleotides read TGTGGCCTGGGGGGTGAAGCTTTCTTT.

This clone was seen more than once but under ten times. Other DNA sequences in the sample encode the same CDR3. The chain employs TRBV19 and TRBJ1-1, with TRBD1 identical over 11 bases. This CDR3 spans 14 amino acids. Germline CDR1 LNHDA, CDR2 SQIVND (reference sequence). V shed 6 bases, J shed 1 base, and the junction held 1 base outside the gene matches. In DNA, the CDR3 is TGTGCCAGTAGGGGGACAGGGGGGAACACTGAAGCTTTCTTT. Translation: CASRGTGGNTEAFF.

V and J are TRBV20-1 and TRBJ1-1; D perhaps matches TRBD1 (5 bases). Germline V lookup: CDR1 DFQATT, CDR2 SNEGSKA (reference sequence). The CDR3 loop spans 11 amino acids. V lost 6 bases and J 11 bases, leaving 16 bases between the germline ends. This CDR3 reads CSADRPPSAFF. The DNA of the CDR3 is TGCAGTGCAGACAGACCGCCGTCGGCTTTCTTT.

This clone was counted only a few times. CDR3 in DNA: TGCGCCAGCAGCCAGGGGACAAGTCTGGATGAAGCTTTCTTT. Its translation: CASSQGTSLDEAFF. This chain links TRBV4-3 with TRBJ1-1; D perhaps matches TRBD1 (6 bases). This CDR3 has 14 residues. Germline CDR1 reads LGHNA; CDR2 reads YSLEER. Between the trimmed V and J ends, which lost 3 bases and 7 bases, there was a span of 15 bases.

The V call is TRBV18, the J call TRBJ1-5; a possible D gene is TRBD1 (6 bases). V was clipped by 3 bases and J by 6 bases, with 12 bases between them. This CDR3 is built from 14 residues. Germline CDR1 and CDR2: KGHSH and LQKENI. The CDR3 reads CASSPGTIPQPQHF. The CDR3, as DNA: TGTGCCAGCTCACCTGGGACAATCCCTCAGCCCCAGCATTTT.

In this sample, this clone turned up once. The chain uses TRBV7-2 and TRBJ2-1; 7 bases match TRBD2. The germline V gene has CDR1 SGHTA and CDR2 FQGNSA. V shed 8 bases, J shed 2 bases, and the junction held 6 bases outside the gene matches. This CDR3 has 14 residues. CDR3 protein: CASHKGGPYNEQFF. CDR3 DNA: TGTGCCAGCCACAAGGGAGGGCCCTACAATGAGCAGTTCTTC.

CDR3 region: CASSPQALVHSPLHF. CDR3 nucleotide sequence: TGTGCCAGCAGCCCCCAGGCGCTGGTTCATTCACCCCTCCACTTT. This chain joins TRBV7-2 and TRBJ1-6; no clear D. The germline CDR1 and CDR2 sequences are SGHTA and FQGNSA. The CDR3 has 15 amino acids. V was cut by 5 bases and J by 8 bases, with 16 bases left in between. Full variable domain (rest looked up from reference TRBV7-2 and TRBJ1-6): GAGVSQSPSNKVTEKGKDVELRCDPISGHTALYWYRQSLGQGLEFLIYFQGNSAPDKSGLPSDRFSAERTGGSVSTLTIQRTQQEDSAVYLCASSPQALVHSPLHFGNGTRLTVT.

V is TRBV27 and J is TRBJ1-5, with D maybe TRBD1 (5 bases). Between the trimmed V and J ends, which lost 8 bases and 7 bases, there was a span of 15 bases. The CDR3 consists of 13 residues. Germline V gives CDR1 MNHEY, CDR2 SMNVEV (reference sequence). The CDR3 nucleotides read TGTGCCAGCCGGGGGGGGAGTAACCAGCCCCAGCATTTT. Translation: CASRGGSNQPQHF.

CDR3 residues: CASSLLSLRDTQYF. The CDR3 DNA reads TGTGCCAGCAGTTTATTGTCGTTGAGAGATACGCAGTATTTT. The chain employs TRBV28 and TRBJ2-3; D is undetermined. Germline loops: CDR1 MDHEN, CDR2 SYDVKM. This CDR3 spans 14 amino acids. Deletions cut 1 base from V and 5 bases from J, with 10 bases between.

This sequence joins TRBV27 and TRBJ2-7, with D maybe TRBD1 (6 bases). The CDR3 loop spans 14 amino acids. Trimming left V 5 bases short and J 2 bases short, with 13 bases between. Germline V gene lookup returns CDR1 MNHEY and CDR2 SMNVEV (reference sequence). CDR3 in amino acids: CASSDRDKTYEQYF. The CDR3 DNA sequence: TGTGCCAGCAGTGACCGGGACAAGACCTACGAGCAGTACTTC.

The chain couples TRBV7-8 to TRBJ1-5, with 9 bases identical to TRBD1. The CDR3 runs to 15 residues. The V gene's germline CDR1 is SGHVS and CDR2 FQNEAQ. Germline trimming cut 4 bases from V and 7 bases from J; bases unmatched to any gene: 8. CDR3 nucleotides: TGTGCCAGCAGCTCCTACAGGGGGCGCGGACAGCCCCAGCATTTT. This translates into CASSSYRGRGQPQHF.

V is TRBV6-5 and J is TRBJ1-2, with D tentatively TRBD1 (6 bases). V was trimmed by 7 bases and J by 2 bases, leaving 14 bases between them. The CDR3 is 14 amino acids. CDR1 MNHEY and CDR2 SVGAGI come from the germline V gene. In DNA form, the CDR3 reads TGTGCCAGCACCCAGGGGACGCAAAACTATGGCTACACCTTC. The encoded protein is CASTQGTQNYGYTF.

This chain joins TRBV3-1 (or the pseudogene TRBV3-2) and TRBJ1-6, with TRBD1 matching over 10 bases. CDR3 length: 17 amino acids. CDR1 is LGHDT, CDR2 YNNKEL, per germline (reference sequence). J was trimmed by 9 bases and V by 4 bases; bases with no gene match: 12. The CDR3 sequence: CASSPSRWTGGCSPLHF. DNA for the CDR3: TGTGCCAGCAGCCCCTCCAGGTGGACAGGGGGGTGTTCACCCCTCCACTTT.

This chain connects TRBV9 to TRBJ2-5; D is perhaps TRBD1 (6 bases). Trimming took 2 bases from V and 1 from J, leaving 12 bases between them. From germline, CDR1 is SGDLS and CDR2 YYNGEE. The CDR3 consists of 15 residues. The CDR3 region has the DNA TGTGCCAGCAGCGTTTTAGGGACACTCCAAGAGACCCAGTACTTC. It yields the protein CASSVLGTLQETQYF.

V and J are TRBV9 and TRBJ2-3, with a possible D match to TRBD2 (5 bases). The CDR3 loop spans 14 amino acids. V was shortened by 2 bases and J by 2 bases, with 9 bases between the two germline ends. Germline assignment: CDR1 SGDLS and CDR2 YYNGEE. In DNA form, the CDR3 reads TGTGCCAGCAGCGTGACGGGAACCACAGATACGCAGTATTTT. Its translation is CASSVTGTTDTQYF.

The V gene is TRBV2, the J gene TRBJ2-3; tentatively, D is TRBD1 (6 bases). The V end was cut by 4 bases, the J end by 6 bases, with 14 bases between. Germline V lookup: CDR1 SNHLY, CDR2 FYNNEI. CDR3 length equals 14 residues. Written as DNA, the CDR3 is TGTGCCAGCAGTGTAGCTCAGGGGCGTGATACGCAGTATTTT. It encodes CASSVAQGRDTQYF.

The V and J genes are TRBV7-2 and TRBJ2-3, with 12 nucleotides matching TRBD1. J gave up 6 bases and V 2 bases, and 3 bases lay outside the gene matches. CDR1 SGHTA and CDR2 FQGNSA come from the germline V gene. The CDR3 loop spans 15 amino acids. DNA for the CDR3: TGTGCCAGCAGCTTAATGGGACAGGGGGCTGATACGCAGTATTTT. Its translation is CASSLMGQGADTQYF.

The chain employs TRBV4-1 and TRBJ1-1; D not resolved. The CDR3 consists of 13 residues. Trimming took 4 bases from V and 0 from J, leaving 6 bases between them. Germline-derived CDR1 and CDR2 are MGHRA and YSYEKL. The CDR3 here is CASSLQVNTEAFF. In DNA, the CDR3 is TGCGCCAGCAGCCTCCAGGTGAACACTGAAGCTTTCTTT.

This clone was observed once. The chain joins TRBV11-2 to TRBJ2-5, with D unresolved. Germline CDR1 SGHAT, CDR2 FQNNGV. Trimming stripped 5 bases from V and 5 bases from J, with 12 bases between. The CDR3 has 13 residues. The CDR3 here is CASSPRRYETQYF. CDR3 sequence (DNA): TGTGCCAGCAGCCCTCGGAGATACGAGACCCAGTACTTC.

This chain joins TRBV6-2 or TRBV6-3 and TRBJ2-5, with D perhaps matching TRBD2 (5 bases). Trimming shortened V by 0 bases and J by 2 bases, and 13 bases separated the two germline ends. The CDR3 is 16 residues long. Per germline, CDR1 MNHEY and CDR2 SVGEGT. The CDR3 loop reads CASSYSLAVGQETQYF. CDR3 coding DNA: TGTGCCAGCAGTTACTCCCTAGCTGTAGGTCAAGAGACCCAGTACTTC.

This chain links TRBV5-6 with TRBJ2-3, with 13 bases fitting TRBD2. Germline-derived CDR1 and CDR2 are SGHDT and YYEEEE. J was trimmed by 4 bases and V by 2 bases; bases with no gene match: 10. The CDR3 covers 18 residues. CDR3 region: CASSFGTSGRAGADTQYF. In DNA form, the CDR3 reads TGTGCCAGCAGCTTTGGCACTAGCGGGAGGGCCGGGGCAGATACGCAGTATTTT. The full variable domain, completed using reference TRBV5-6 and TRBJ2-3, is DAGVTQSPTHLIKTRGQQVTLRCSPKSGHDTVSWYQQALGQGPQFIFQYYEEEERQRGNFPDRFSGHQFPNYSSELNVNALLLGDSALYLCASSFGTSGRAGADTQYFGPGTRLTVL.

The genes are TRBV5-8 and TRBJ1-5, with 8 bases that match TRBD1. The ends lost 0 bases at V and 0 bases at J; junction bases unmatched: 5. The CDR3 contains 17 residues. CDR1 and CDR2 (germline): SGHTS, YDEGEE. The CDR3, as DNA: TGTGCCAGCAGCTTGGGACAGGGGACGGGTAGCAATCAGCCCCAGCATTTT. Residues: CASSLGQGTGSNQPQHF.

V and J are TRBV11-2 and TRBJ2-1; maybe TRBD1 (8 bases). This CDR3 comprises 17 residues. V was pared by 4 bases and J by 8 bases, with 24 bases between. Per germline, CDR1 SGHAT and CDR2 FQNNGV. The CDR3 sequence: CASSWGGTGGLVYEQFF. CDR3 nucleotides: TGTGCCAGCAGCTGGGGGGGGACAGGAGGCCTGGTGTATGAGCAGTTCTTC.

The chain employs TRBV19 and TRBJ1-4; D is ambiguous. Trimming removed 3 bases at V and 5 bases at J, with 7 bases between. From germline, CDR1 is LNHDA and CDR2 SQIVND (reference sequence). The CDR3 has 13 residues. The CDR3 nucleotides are TGTGCCAGTAGTATGCGTCCGAATGAAAAACTGTTTTTT. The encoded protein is CASSMRPNEKLFF.

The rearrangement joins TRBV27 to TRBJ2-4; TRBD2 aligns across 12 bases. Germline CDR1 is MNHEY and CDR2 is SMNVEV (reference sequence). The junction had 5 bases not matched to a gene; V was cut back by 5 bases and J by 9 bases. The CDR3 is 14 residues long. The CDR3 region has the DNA TGTGCCAGCAGTGTGGGACTAGCGGGTGTCATTCAGTACTTC. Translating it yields CASSVGLAGVIQYF.

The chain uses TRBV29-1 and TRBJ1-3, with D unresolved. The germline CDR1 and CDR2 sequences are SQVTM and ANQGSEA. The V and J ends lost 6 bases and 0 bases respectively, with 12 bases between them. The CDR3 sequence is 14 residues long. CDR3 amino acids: CSVMEGSSGNTIYF. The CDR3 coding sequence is TGCAGCGTGATGGAGGGATCCTCTGGAAACACCATATATTTT.

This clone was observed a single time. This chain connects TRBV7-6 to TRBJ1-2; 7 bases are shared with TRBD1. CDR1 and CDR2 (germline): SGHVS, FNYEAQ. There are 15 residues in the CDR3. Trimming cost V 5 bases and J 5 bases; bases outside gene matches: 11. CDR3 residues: CASSHSRQGDYGYTF. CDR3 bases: TGTGCCAGCAGCCACAGTAGACAGGGTGATTATGGCTACACCTTC. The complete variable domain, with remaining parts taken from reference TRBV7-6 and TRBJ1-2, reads GAGVSQSPRYKVTKRGQDVALRCDPISGHVSLYWYRQALGQGPEFLTYFNYEAQQDKSGLPNDRFSAERPEGSISTLTIQRTEQRDSAMYRCASSHSRQGDYGYTFGSGTRLTVV.

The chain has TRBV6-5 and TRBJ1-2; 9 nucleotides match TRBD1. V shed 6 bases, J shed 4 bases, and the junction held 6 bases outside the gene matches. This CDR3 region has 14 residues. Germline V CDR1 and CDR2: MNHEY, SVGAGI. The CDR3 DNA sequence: TGTGCCAGCAGCTACAGGGGGCCACTCTATGGCTACACCTTC. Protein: CASSYRGPLYGYTF.